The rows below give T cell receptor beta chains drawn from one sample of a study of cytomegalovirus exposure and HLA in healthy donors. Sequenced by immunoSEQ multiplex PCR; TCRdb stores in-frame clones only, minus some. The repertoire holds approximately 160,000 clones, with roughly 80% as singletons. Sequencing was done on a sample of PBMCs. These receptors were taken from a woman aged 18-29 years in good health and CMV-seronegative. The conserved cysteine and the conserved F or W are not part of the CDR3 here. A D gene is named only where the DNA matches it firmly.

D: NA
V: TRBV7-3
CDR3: ASSLMGWLATNEQF

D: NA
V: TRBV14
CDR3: ASSQFLGHNYNEQF

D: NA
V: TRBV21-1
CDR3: ARKRGVYKSYEQY

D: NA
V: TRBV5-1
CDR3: ASSLGDSPYEQY

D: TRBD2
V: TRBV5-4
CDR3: ASSFRDYKETQY

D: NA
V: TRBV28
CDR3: ASSLRQDGEQY

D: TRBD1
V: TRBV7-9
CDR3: ASSLEGGADEQY

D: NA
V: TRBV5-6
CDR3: ASSLSGFEQY

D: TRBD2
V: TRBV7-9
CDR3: ASSLRSGSSTDTQY

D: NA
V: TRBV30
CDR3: AWSVARRGRNTEAF

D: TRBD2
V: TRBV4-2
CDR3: ASSQAVIAGGGNEQF

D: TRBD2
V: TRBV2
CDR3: ASRPTSGRSDEQY

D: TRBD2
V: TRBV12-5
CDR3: ASGSGGEPDTQY

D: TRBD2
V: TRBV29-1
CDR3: SVSWRARGDEQF

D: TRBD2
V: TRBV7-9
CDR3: SSSLSGRWEQY

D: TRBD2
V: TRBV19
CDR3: ASSIGGLAGPNEQF

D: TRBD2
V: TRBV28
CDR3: ASSLWSSGSFDEQF

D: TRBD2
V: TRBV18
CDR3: ASSPQRDGQLVGNIQY

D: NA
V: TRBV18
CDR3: ASSLNLDTQY

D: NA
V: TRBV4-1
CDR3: ASSQVTDYGYT

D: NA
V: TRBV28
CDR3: ASSSPGGAFYGYT

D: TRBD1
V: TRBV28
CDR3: ASSLGFRGRVLF

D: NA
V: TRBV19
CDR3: ASSWSRGKNTGELF

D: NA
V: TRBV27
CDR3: ASKLQGSDTQY

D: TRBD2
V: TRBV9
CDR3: ASSGAGLAGSGEQF

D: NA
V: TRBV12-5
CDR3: ASGLWREDYNEQF

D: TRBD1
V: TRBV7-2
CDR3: ASSPDRGQPQH

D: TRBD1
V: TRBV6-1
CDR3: ASGQGLRYEQY

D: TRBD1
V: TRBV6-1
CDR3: ASRQGGSTDTQY

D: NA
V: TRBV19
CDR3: ASSTEGESPPI